The clone carrying this T cell receptor beta chain turned up a few times. Its antigen remains unknown. Overall study results and limits: The TCR gene usage of tumor memory CD4+ T cells clustered together with blood and lymph node memory CD4+ cells and with lymph node naive CD4+ cells.

CDR3 length equals 14 residues. V lost 1 base and J 6 bases, leaving 10 bases between the germline ends. Germline values: CDR1 SGHTA, CDR2 FQGTGA. Semi-nested PCR with Nested Universal Primer A followed constant-region reverse priming of full-length variable regions. TCRdb re-analysed the 5' RACE reads in MiXCR, keeping a single row per CDR3 protein. Of approximately 8,800 distinct CDR3 sequences listed, roughly half were seen once; the top ten hold roughly 5.2%. The rearrangement uses TRBV7-3 and TRBJ2-1; D possibly corresponds to TRBD2 (6 bases). The clonotype comes from a female donor with breast cancer. Sequenced material: memory CD4+ T cells sorted from a lymph node. Stated subset: memory CD4+ T cells, CD4+CD45RO+CD25-. CDR3 sequence: CASSLIGGANEQFF. In DNA, the CDR3 is TGTGCCAGCAGCTTAATTGGAGGGGCCAATGAGCAGTTCTTC.